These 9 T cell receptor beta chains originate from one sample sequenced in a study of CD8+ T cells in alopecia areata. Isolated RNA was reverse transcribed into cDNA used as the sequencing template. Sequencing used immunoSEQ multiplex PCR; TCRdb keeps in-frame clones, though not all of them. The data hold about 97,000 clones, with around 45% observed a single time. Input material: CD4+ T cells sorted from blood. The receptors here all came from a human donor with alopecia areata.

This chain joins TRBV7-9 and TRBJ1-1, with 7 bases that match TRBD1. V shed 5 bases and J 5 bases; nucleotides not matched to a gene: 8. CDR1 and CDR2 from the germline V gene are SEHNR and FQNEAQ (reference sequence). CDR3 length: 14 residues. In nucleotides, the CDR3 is TGTGCCAGCAGCCTACGACAGGGCGAGACTGAAGCTTTCTTT. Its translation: CASSLRQGETEAFF. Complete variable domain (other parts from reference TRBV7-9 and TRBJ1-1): DTGVSQNPRHKITKRGQNVTFRCDPISEHNRLYWYRQTLGQGPEFLTYFQNEAQLEKSRLLSDRFSAERPKGSFSTLEIQRTEQGDSAMYLCASSLRQGETEAFFGQGTRLTVV.

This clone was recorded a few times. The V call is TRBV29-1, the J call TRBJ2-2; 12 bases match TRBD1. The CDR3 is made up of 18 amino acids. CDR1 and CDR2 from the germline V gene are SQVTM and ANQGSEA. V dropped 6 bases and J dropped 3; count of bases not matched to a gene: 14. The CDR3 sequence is CSVSSGTGGSADTGELFF. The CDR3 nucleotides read TGCAGCGTCTCGTCCGGGACAGGGGGCTCCGCCGACACCGGGGAGCTGTTTTTT.

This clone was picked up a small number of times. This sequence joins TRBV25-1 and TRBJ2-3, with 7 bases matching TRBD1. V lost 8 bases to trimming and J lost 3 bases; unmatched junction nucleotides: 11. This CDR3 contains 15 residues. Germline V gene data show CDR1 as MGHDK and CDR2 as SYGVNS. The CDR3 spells CASSHRGAATDTQYF. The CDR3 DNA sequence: TGTGCCAGCTCCCACAGGGGAGCGGCAACAGATACGCAGTATTTT.

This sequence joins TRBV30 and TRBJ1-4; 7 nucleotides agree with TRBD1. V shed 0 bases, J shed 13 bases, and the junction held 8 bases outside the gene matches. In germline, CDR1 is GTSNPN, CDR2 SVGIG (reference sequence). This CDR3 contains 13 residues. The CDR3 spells CAWSVGDSLRLFF. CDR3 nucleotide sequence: TGTGCCTGGAGTGTAGGGGACAGCCTAAGACTGTTTTTT.

The CDR3 DNA follows: TGTGCCAGCAGCCAAGTTTTCCTCCCCCTAAGCACAGATACGCAGTATTTT. Protein: CASSQVFLPLSTDTQYF. The rearrangement links TRBV14 to TRBJ2-3; D is unresolved. Germline values: CDR1 SGHDN, CDR2 FVKESK. V was shortened by 1 base and J by 0 bases, with 14 bases between the two germline ends. The CDR3 extends over 17 amino acids.

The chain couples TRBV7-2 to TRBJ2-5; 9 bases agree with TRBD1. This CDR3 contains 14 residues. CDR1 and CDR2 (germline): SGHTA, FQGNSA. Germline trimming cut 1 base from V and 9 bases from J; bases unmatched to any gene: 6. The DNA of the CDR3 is TGTGCCAGCAGCTTAGGGACAGGGGTACCGGCCCAGTACTTC. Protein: CASSLGTGVPAQYF.

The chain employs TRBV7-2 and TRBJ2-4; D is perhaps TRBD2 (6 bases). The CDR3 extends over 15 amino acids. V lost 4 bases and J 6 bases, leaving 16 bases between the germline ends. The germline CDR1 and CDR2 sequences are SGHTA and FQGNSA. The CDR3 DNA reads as TGTGCCAGCAGCTCTGGTTCGGGGGTTGGAAACATTCAGTACTTC. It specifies CASSSGSGVGNIQYF.

CDR3 in amino acids: CASSFSSGAAETQYF. CDR3 nucleotides: TGTGCCAGCAGCTTTTCGTCAGGGGCGGCAGAGACCCAGTACTTC. The V gene is TRBV5-4, the J gene TRBJ2-5; tentative D call: TRBD1 (6 bases). The V end was cut by 2 bases, the J end by 4 bases, with 15 bases between. Per the germline V gene, CDR1 is SGHNT and CDR2 is YYREEE (reference sequence). The CDR3 has 15 residues.

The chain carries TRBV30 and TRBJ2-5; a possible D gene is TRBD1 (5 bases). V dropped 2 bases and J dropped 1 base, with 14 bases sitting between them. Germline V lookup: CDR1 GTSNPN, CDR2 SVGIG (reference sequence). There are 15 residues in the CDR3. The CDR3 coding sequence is TGTGCCTGGAGTAGAAGGTCAGGGCCCCAAGAGACCCAGTACTTC. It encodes CAWSRRSGPQETQYF.